This entry lists 5 T cell receptor beta chains sequenced from one sample in a study of cytomegalovirus exposure and HLA in healthy donors. The PCR had 60 Vbeta and 13 Jbeta primers. Sequencing used immunoSEQ multiplex PCR; TCRdb keeps in-frame clones, though not all of them. The sample table includes roughly 200,000 clones. Specimen: PBMCs. The receptors come from a man younger than 40 in good health and CMV-seronegative.

The chain combines TRBV4-1 with TRBJ1-2; no clear D gene. Trimming shortened V by 4 bases and J by 0 bases, and 12 bases separated the two germline ends. The length of the CDR3 is 15 residues. Germline CDR1 and CDR2: MGHRA and YSYEKL. Written as DNA, the CDR3 is TGCGCCAGCAGCCCAGAGGTCCAGACTAACTATGGCTACACCTTC. Residues: CASSPEVQTNYGYTF.

V usage is TRBV18 and J usage is TRBJ2-7, with D maybe TRBD2 (6 bases). From germline, CDR1 is KGHSH and CDR2 LQKENI. V lost 3 bases and J lost 3, with 15 bases in between. This CDR3 is 15 amino acids long. CDR3 sequence reads: CASSPVGTQIYEQYF. CDR3 nucleotide sequence: TGTGCCAGCTCACCTGTTGGGACTCAAATCTACGAGCAGTACTTC. Full variable domain (remainder filled in from reference TRBV18 and TRBJ2-7): NAGVMQNPRHLVRRRGQEARLRCSPMKGHSHVYWYRQLPEEGLKFMVYLQKENIIDESGMPKERFSAEFPKEGPSILRIQQVVRGDSAAYFCASSPVGTQIYEQYFGPGTRLTVT.

This chain joins TRBV9 and TRBJ1-2, with TRBD1 identical over 11 bases. CDR1 SGDLS and CDR2 YYNGEE come from the germline V gene. V shed 3 bases, J shed 4 bases, and the junction held 11 bases outside the gene matches. This CDR3 is 17 amino acids long. The CDR3 region has the DNA TGTGCCAGCAGCGCCTTCGCCGGGACAGGGGGTGTCTATGGCTACACCTTC. As protein: CASSAFAGTGGVYGYTF.

The chain couples TRBV7-9 to TRBJ1-6, with a weak D call TRBD1 (5 bases). The V and J ends lost 1 base and 7 bases respectively, with 17 bases between them. The CDR3 is made up of 17 amino acids. Germline V lookup: CDR1 SEHNR, CDR2 FQNEAQ (reference sequence). CDR3 sequence reads: CASSLESRAARNSPLHF. The CDR3 coding sequence is TGTGCCAGCAGCTTAGAATCCAGGGCAGCCAGGAATTCACCCCTCCACTTT.

The V gene is TRBV19, the J gene TRBJ1-5; 7 nucleotides agree with TRBD1. This CDR3 contains 17 residues. Germline-derived CDR1 and CDR2 are LNHDA and SQIVND (reference sequence). V trimming: 5 bases; J trimming: 6 bases; junction bases outside the gene matches: 16. The CDR3 sequence: CASSSRGGTARGQPQHF. The DNA of the CDR3 is TGTGCCAGTAGTTCCCGGGGCGGGACAGCCCGGGGTCAGCCCCAGCATTTT.